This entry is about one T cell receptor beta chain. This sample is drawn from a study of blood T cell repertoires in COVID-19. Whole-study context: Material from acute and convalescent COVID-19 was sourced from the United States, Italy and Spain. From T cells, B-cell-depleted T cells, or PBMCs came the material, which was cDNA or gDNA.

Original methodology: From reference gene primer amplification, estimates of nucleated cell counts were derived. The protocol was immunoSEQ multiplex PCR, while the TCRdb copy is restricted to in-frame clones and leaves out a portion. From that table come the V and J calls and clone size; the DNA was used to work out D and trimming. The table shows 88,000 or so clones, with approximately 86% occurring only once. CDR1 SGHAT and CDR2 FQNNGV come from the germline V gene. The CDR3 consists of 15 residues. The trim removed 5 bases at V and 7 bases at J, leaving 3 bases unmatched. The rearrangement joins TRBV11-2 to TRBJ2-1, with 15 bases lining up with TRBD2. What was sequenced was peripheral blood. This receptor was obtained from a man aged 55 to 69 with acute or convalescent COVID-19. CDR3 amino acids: CASSGLAGGLNEQFF. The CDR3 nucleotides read TGTGCCAGCAGCGGACTAGCGGGAGGGCTTAATGAGCAGTTCTTC.